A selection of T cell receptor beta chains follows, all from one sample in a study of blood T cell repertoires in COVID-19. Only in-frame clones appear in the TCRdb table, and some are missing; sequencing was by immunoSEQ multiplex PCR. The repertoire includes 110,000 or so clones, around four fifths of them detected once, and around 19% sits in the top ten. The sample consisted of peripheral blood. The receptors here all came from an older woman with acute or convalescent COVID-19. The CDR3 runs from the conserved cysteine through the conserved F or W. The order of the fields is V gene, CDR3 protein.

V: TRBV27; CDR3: CASSLSTSRGFGYTF
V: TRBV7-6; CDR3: CASSFGAGGPQETQYF
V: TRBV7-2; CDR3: CASSFGQGARGYTF
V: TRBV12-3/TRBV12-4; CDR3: CASSFAGNTEAFF
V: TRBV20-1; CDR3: CSASAPSGGYNEQFF
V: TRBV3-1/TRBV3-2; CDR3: CASSPTGLSAEKLFF
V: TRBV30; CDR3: CAWRGGKPNEKLFF
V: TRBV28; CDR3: CASGQGGSSNQPQHF
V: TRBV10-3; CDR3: CAISGGTGRRAEQYF
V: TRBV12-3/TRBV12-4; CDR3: CASSLNRVDGYTF
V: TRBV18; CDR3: CASSPRQASLYGYTF
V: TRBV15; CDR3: CATSRAQGKEAFF
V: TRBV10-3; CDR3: CAISGDRALNTEAFF
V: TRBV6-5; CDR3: CASSYFRGGNTEAFF
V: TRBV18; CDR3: CASSLGQEPYGYTF
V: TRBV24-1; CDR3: CATSDFRAGASYNEQFF
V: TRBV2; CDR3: CASSDPRDSFQETQYF
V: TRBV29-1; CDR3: CSVFQVLPQETQYF
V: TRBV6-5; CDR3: CASSLRQGHWEKLFF
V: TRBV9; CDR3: CASSVVSGWDTQYF
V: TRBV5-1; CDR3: CASSWDSAPQETQYF
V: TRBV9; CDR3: CASSVGWSGNYGYTF
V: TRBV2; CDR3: CASRERQGKVGTDTQYF
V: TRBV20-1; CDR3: CSAYRDYEQYF
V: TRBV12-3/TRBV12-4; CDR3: CASSWPNTEAFF
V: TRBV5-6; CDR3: CASSGVTSRNNEQFF
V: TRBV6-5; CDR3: CASREGMRGYTF
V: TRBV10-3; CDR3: CAISEDRTHGYTF
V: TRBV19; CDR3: CASKTAVRTNEKLFF
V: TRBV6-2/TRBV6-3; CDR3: CASSLPGSDEQYF
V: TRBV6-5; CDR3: CASRGRGLGEQFF
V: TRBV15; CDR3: CATSLETTTQYF
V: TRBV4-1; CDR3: CASSQDARDRGATDTQYF
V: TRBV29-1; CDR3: CSTFGGGGFTEAFF
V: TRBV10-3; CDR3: CAISPPGQGNTEAFF
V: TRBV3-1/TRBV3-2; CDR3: CASSPEWGAYNEQFF
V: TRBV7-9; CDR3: CASSLGPGQGSYEQYF
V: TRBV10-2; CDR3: CASSNSRELSNQPQHF
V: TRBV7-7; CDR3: CASSLAAGGTYEQYF
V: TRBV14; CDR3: CASSQDTSAGGLRTEAFF
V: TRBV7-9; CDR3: CASSLGTGGLEQYF
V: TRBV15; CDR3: CATSRGNEGAEAFF